This TCR beta chain comes out of a study of CD8 T cells in ankylosing spondylitis. Study-level points and caveats: CD8+ cells made up the disease-linked clones, which were relatively rare in peripheral blood.

The ends were cut back, 1 base at V and 6 bases at J, with 7 bases in the middle. The CDR3 loop spans 13 amino acids. The sample holds many counts of this clonotype. Its antigen is currently unknown. MiXCR, run by TCRdb on the 5' RACE reads, gives a single entry per CDR3 protein. The sample yields approximately 180,000 distinct CDR3 sequences, about 18% seen once. This TCR was recovered from a male donor under 30 with ankylosing spondylitis or in good health (not recorded which). Material: blood, either unsorted or a sorted T cell fraction (not recorded which). The chain combines TRBV12-3 or TRBV12-4 with TRBJ1-5, with no clear D. The CDR3 reads CASSLGTGQPQHF. CDR3 sequence (DNA): TGTGCCAGCAGTTTAGGTACGGGTCAGCCCCAGCATTTT.